The rows below give T cell receptor beta chains drawn from one sample of a study of blood T cell repertoires in COVID-19. TCRdb's table, derived via immunoSEQ multiplex PCR, lists solely in-frame clones and lacks some. This sample has over 80,000 clones, with 79% found just once. The sample taken for sequencing was peripheral blood. All receptors come from an elderly woman with active or convalescent COVID-19. Both conserved end residues are part of each CDR3.

v_gene | CDR3aa
TRBV5-4 | CASSSPDTGPSPLHF
TRBV21-1 | CASSKRVAGPPFSYEQYF
TRBV28 | CASSSNRGLGDTQYF
TRBV5-1 | CASSLAVASTDTQYF
TRBV10-3 | CAISADRFGNTIYF
TRBV5-1 | CASSLEGQGAFGANVLTF
TRBV6-2/TRBV6-3 | CASSYSDTGAAEAFF
TRBV7-2 | CASSLILQGDEQFF
TRBV19 | CASSIQVLTPYEQYF
TRBV2 | CASRRASGRVNEQFF
TRBV29-1 | CSVREGLTADTQYF
TRBV9 | CASSDSGSTEKLFF
TRBV28 | CASSLGQNTEAFF
TRBV9 | CASSPEITRAHEQFF
TRBV6-5 | CASSYSRIAGYETQYF
TRBV7-9 | CASSLGGVSSYEQYF
TRBV5-1 | CASSLGVRREMKETQYF
TRBV30 | CASGLVQETQYF
TRBV18 | CASSRGTGGVEKLFF
TRBV2 | CASSVMTGQETQYF
TRBV2 | CASMFRLAGGGGLQFF
TRBV24-1 | CATSKGTGGASDTQYF
TRBV30 | CAWSVEGGRSAFF
TRBV16 | CASSQYPTGGDNYGYTF
TRBV5-1 | CASSSLAGEVAEQFF
TRBV23-1 | CATTIGGAVSSYEQYF
TRBV9 | CASSVDRSYTF
TRBV5-1 | CASSLRDSNTDTQYF
TRBV5-1 | CASSYRDPYEQYF
TRBV5-1 | CASSLSGQTPPQHF
TRBV5-1 | CASSFSTGLTYEQYF
TRBV20-1 | CSASAGQAFNYGYTF
TRBV24-1 | CATSDSSDGYTF
TRBV11-1 | CASSLALAGNTEAFF
TRBV27 | CASSSGLGQGFYGYTF